The 20 T cell receptor beta chains presented below share a single source sample, sequenced in a study of T cells in women clearing cervical HPV infection. Clones were read by immunoSEQ multiplex PCR, and TCRdb kept only the in-frame ones, dropping some. The record lists 30,000 or so clones, of which the ten most abundant hold 3.5%. Sample: blood buffy coat. The receptors originated from a woman aged 18 to 75 with a cervical HPV16 infection that either progressed to CIN3+ or cleared (not recorded which).

With respect to this clone: The read ends 3 residues before the CDR3 terminus; that terminus is restored from the germline J gene. The chain has TRBV7-3 and TRBJ2-1; D is ambiguous. Per germline, CDR1 SGHTA and CDR2 FQGTGA. With 6 bases removed from V and 0 bases from J, the gap between germline ends came to 12 bases. This CDR3 spans 15 amino acids. CDR3 loop: CASSSDTSSYNEQFF. The CDR3 bases that were read are TGTGCCAGCAGTTCCGACACCAGCTCCTACAATGAG.

Details on this clone: The read is 3 residues too short to cover the CDR3 end, so that end is filled in from the germline J gene. The chain couples TRBV19 to TRBJ1-5, with no clear D. Germline lookup yields CDR1 LNHDA and CDR2 SQIVND (reference sequence). The CDR3 sequence is 16 residues long. The germline V and J ends were trimmed by 4 bases and 4 bases, with 17 bases remaining between them. CDR3 DNA (partial): TGTGCCAGTAGTACTGCGGCCTTTTTATCTAATCAGCCC. Protein product: CASSTAAFLSNQP. The whole CDR3 sequence is CASSTAAFLSNQPQHF.

Concerning this clone itself: The read terminates 3 residues ahead of where the CDR3 ends, so the germline J gene completes it. The chain links TRBV20-1 to TRBJ2-7; 7 nucleotides agree with TRBD1. The CDR3 has 15 amino acids. Germline loops: CDR1 DFQATT, CDR2 SNEGSKA (reference sequence). The V segment lost 6 bases and the J segment 0 bases; nucleotides outside the gene matches: 11. CDR3 in amino acids: CSATPGQRSSYEQYF. The sequenced CDR3 bases are TGCAGTGCAACTCCGGGACAGAGGAGCTCCTACGAG.

Worth noting for this clone: The CDR3 extends 3 residues past the end of the read, so its final part is completed from the germline J gene. This chain joins TRBV20-1 and TRBJ2-3; D perhaps matches TRBD2 (5 bases). Germline V lookup: CDR1 DFQATT, CDR2 SNEGSKA (reference sequence). V gave up 0 bases and J gave up 8 bases, with 15 bases separating them. The CDR3 runs 14 residues. Partial CDR3 DNA: TGCAGTGCTAGAGATGGCTTGGTTGAGGGTACG. This sequence encodes CSARDGLVEGT. The CDR3, in full, reads CSARDGLVEGTQYF.

With regard to this clone: One end of the junction fails to match germline, which may point to a read error. Read data end 3 residues before the CDR3 end; the end is taken from the germline J gene. V is TRBV7-7 and J is TRBJ1-2, with 7 bases that match TRBD1. Germline loops: CDR1 SSHAT, CDR2 FNYEAQ (reference sequence). The CDR3 covers 14 residues. Incomplete CDR3 DNA: TGTGCTAGCAGCCTCCCAGGGGGGTCTTGGGGC. It encodes CASSLPGGSWG. The entire CDR3 reads CASSLPGGSWGYTF.

As for this clone: The CDR3 is cut off 3 residues early in the read; its end comes from the germline J gene. This chain uses TRBV2 with TRBJ1-1; D ambiguous. Trimming cost V 2 bases and J 4 bases, with 11 bases left between them. The germline gives CDR1 SNHLY, CDR2 FYNNEI. The CDR3 runs 14 residues. Partial CDR3 DNA: TGTGCCAGCAGTGAATCCCCAGAAGGCACTGAA. The encoded protein is CASSESPEGTE. The whole CDR3 protein is CASSESPEGTEAFF.

Note on this clone: The read halts 3 residues ahead of the CDR3 end, with the missing end drawn from the germline J gene. This chain links TRBV5-1 with TRBJ2-5; D is perhaps TRBD1 (6 bases). Germline-derived CDR1 and CDR2 are SGHRS and YFSETQ. The germline V and J ends were trimmed by 5 bases and 5 bases, with 10 bases remaining between them. CDR3 length: 12 residues. CDR3 protein: CASSGQGETQYF. The CDR3 bases that were read are TGCGCCAGCAGTGGGCAGGGGGAGACC.

Notes on this clone: The CDR3 end falls 3 residues outside the read, so it is completed with the germline J gene. V and J are TRBV18 and TRBJ1-2; no firm D call. CDR1 is KGHSH and CDR2 is LQKENI in the germline V gene. The CDR3 covers 15 residues. Incomplete CDR3 DNA: TGTGCCAGCTCACCATTTGCAGGCTCCTACAATGAC. Protein: CASSPFAGSYND. The full CDR3 reads CASSPFAGSYNDYTF.

Concerning this clone: The read finishes 3 residues shy of the CDR3 end, and the germline J gene is used to complete it. The chain employs TRBV20-1 and TRBJ2-2; TRBD1 agrees at 7 bases. Germline V lookup: CDR1 DFQATT, CDR2 SNEGSKA (reference sequence). With V trimmed by 5 bases and J by 3 bases, 6 bases remained unmatched. The CDR3 is 14 residues long. The chain's CDR3 is CSASPGTDTGELFF. The part of the CDR3 DNA that was read is TGCAGTGCTTCACCCGGGACAGACACCGGGGAG.

As regards this clone: The sequenced fragment ends 3 residues before the CDR3 boundary, so the rest is inferred from the germline J gene. The chain has TRBV2 and TRBJ2-3; 12 bases are a match to TRBD2. The CDR3 sequence is 17 residues long. The V gene's germline CDR1 is SNHLY and CDR2 FYNNEI. The CDR3 loop reads CASSGTGLAGRGETQYF. CDR3 DNA (partial): TGTGCCAGCAGTGGTACGGGACTAGCGGGCCGTGGGGAGACG.

Turning to this clone: Sequencing ends 3 residues short of the CDR3 end; the germline J gene provides the rest. The chain employs TRBV2 and TRBJ2-3; D perhaps matches TRBD2 (7 bases). V was trimmed by 4 bases and J by 4 bases, leaving 15 bases between them. The CDR3 extends over 15 amino acids. Germline V gene lookup returns CDR1 SNHLY and CDR2 FYNNEI. CDR3 region: CASSGGGGWADTQYF. The covered CDR3 bases are TGTGCCAGCAGTGGAGGGGGAGGGTGGGCAGATACG.

In the case of this clone: The observed sequence ends 3 residues before the CDR3 terminus, with the missing tail filled in from the germline J gene. J is TRBJ2-3 and V is TRBV7-9; no clear D. CDR1 and CDR2 from the germline V gene are SEHNR and FQNEAQ (reference sequence). The V gene lost 3 bases and the J gene lost 7 bases, with 17 bases spanning the gap. The CDR3 runs to 15 residues. The CDR3 loop is CASSLGSPSPNTQYF. The part of the CDR3 DNA that was read is TGTGCCAGCAGCTTGGGCAGCCCTTCACCGAATACG. The whole variable domain, remainder taken from reference TRBV7-9 and TRBJ2-3, is DTGVSQNPRHKITKRGQNVTFRCDPISEHNRLYWYRQTLGQGPEFLTYFQNEAQLEKSRLLSDRFSAERPKGSFSTLEIQRTEQGDSAMYLCASSLGSPSPNTQYFGPGTRLTVL.

About this clone: The missing CDR3 end, 3 residues past where the read stops, is filled in from the germline J gene. The J gene is TRBJ1-1, the V gene TRBV5-4; D remains unclear. The CDR3 loop spans 13 amino acids. Germline lookup yields CDR1 SGHNT and CDR2 YYREEE (reference sequence). The V and J ends lost 2 bases and 1 base respectively, with 6 bases between them. Partial CDR3 DNA: TGTGCCAGCAGCTTAGAGGGGAACACTGAA. Amino acid sequence: CASSLEGNTE. The entire CDR3 is CASSLEGNTEAFF.

About this clone itself: Coverage ceases 3 residues before the CDR3 finishes, and the germline J gene fills in the end. The genes are TRBV19 and TRBJ2-1, with 9 bases matching TRBD2. Germline V gene sequence: CDR1 LNHDA, CDR2 SQIVND (reference sequence). This CDR3 region has 14 residues. The V and J ends lost 5 bases and 6 bases, in that order; junction bases with no gene match: 5. CDR3 loop: CASSSQREVNEQFF. The sequenced part of the CDR3 DNA is TGTGCCAGTAGTTCACAGCGGGAGGTCAATGAG.

As concerns this clone: An end of the junction does not agree with germline; a read error may underlie this. The read is 3 residues too short to cover the CDR3 end, so that end is filled in from the germline J gene. The same CDR3 arises from other DNA sequences in this sample as well. The rearrangement uses TRBV19 and TRBJ1-3, with TRBD1 identical over 7 bases. Germline V CDR1 and CDR2: LNHDA, SQIVND (reference sequence). This CDR3 contains 17 residues. The DNA read from the CDR3 is TGTGCCAGTAGTACTCCGGGACAGCTACTTTCTGGAAACACA. Translation gives CASSTPGQLLSGNT. The whole CDR3 is CASSTPGQLLSGNTIYF.

Turning to this clone: The read comes to an end 3 residues before the CDR3 does, leaving the germline J gene to fill in the end. The chain combines TRBV19 with TRBJ1-2, with D tentatively TRBD1 (6 bases). CDR3 length: 14 amino acids. V gave up 5 bases and J gave up 4 bases, with 14 bases separating them. CDR1 and CDR2 (germline): LNHDA, SQIVND (reference sequence). CDR3 DNA (partial): TGTGCCAGTAGTCCAAACAGGGCTACCTATGGC. Protein sequence: CASSPNRATYG. The CDR3 as a whole reads CASSPNRATYGYTF.

Details on this clone: The read halts 3 residues ahead of the CDR3 end, with the missing end drawn from the germline J gene. This chain connects TRBV5-4 to TRBJ2-5; D call uncertain. The V gene's germline CDR1 is SGHNT and CDR2 YYREEE (reference sequence). The CDR3 covers 13 residues. V dropped 4 bases and J dropped 2 bases, with 9 bases sitting between them. CDR3 DNA (partial): TGTGCCAGCAGCGTCCAGTTGCAAGAGACC. Its translation: CASSVQLQET. The full CDR3 is CASSVQLQETQYF.

In regard to this clone: The CDR3 end is not reached by the read, which stops 3 residues before it; the germline J gene fills it in. This chain uses TRBV19 with TRBJ2-7; possibly TRBD1 for D (6 bases). The germline CDR1 and CDR2 sequences are LNHDA and SQIVND (reference sequence). CDR3 length: 14 amino acids. V lost 5 bases and J 3 bases, leaving 14 bases between the germline ends. The DNA read from the CDR3 is TGTGCCAGTAGTCCAGGGGATATTGGCTACGAG. Its translation: CASSPGDIGYE. In full, the CDR3 reads CASSPGDIGYEQYF.

As to this clone: An end of the junction differs from the germline gene, which may be a read error. The read gets to within 3 residues of the CDR3 end, and the germline J gene fills in the rest. The genes are TRBV4-2 and TRBJ2-7; D is perhaps TRBD2 (5 bases). Germline V CDR1 and CDR2: LGHNA, YNFKEQ. CDR3 length: 15 amino acids. The CDR3 sequence: CASSQDNTGSYEQYF. The CDR3 bases that were read are TGCGCCAGCAGCCAAGATAATACGGGGAGTTACGAG.

Worth noting for this clone: Read sequence stops 3 residues before the CDR3 end, and the germline J gene provides the missing end. The V gene is TRBV30, the J gene TRBJ2-1; 9 nucleotides agree with TRBD2. This CDR3 has 12 residues. With V trimmed by 3 bases and J by 7 bases, 1 base remained unmatched. Germline CDR1 is GTSNPN and CDR2 is SVGIG (reference sequence). The CDR3 here is CAWRTSGNEQFF. CDR3 bases read: TGTGCCTGGAGGACTAGCGGAAATGAG.